This T cell receptor beta chain appears in the sequencing data of a study of T cells in Graves' hyperthyroidism and ophthalmopathy. Study as a whole: Initial diagnosis, before any treatment, was when peripheral blood was collected. The study's findings and limits: Ophthalmopathy was separated from stable hyperthyroidism by a 13 V-J model. Blood shared most expanded thyroid clonotypes above 0.001.

The TCR beta CDR3 regions underwent amplification using RNA transcripts as the source. Carried out on the TCR CDR3, a first-round RT-PCR used the HTBI primer set. TCRdb re-derived calls from the multiplex PCR reads in MiXCR, one entry per CDR3 protein. The profile covers about 400,000 distinct CDR3 sequences, with 15% appearing a single time and about 33% taken by the ten largest. This CDR3 spans 16 amino acids. Germline values: CDR1 GTSNPN, CDR2 SVGIG (reference sequence). V gave up 1 base and J gave up 3 bases, with 16 bases separating them. This clonotype was counted at least ten times. The target antigen is unknown.

The sample comprised blood. The sequence derives from a woman in her 30s with Graves' hyperthyroidism. V gene TRBV30 combines with J gene TRBJ1-5; possibly TRBD1 for D (5 bases). In nucleotides, the CDR3 is TGTGCCTGGAGTGGCCCTCGGGGGGTCCTCAATCAGCCCCAGCATTTT. Its translation is CAWSGPRGVLNQPQHF.